Listed here are 10 T cell receptor beta chains from one sample, sequenced in a study of cytomegalovirus exposure and HLA in healthy donors. It was with 60 Vbeta and 13 Jbeta primers that the PCR ran. Produced via immunoSEQ multiplex PCR; TCRdb's table is partial and in-frame only. The data contain approximately 150,000 clones, about 80% of them singletons. The sequencing sample was made of PBMCs. The receptor source for this set is a man aged 18 to 29 in good health and CMV-seropositive.

The table lists this clone with a count of one. The chain recombines TRBV5-1 with TRBJ1-1; no definite D call. The CDR3 length is 14 residues. The germline CDR1 and CDR2 sequences are SGHRS and YFSETQ. Trimming took 1 base from V and 3 from J, leaving 10 bases between them. The CDR3 DNA reads as TGCGCCAGCAGCTTGTGGCCGGAGGACACTGAAGCTTTCTTT. Its protein is CASSLWPEDTEAFF.

The chain is built from TRBV7-2 and TRBJ2-5; D is ambiguous. V lost 5 bases and J lost 2, with 6 bases in between. This CDR3 has 12 amino acids. Germline lookup yields CDR1 SGHTA and CDR2 FQGNSA. CDR3 sequence: CASSRTQETQYF. In DNA form, the CDR3 reads TGTGCCAGCAGCCGCACACAAGAGACCCAGTACTTC.

The J gene is TRBJ2-5, the V gene TRBV7-6; 7 bases agree with TRBD2. With 4 bases clipped from V and 1 base from J, the junction kept 9 bases outside the gene matches. Germline assignment: CDR1 SGHVS and CDR2 FNYEAQ. This CDR3 is built from 16 residues. CDR3 protein: CASSSPGGGFQETQYF. The CDR3 DNA reads as TGTGCCAGCAGCTCTCCTGGGGGGGGGTTCCAAGAGACCCAGTACTTC.

This clone has more than one count but fewer than ten. In nucleotides, the CDR3 is TGTGCCAGCGGAATGGGAGGAAACTATGGCTACACCTTC. It codes for CASGMGGNYGYTF. V gene TRBV27 combines with J gene TRBJ1-2; D remains ambiguous. Germline loops: CDR1 MNHEY, CDR2 SMNVEV (reference sequence). This CDR3 is built from 13 residues. V shed 8 bases and J shed 2 bases, with 12 bases lying between them.

The CDR3 nucleotides are TGTGCCAGCAGCTCTAGTACTCTAACCTACGAGCAGTACTTC. As protein: CASSSSTLTYEQYF. The chain employs TRBV7-9 and TRBJ2-7; D is undetermined. Germline values: CDR1 SEHNR, CDR2 FQNEAQ (reference sequence). The CDR3 consists of 14 residues. The V end lost 4 bases, the J end lost 2 bases, and 12 bases lay between the germline ends.

This chain connects TRBV18 to TRBJ1-1; D might be TRBD1 (6 bases). The CDR3 runs 16 residues. Germline V gives CDR1 KGHSH, CDR2 LQKENI. Trimming took 0 bases from V and 5 from J, leaving 16 bases between them. The CDR3 region has the DNA TGTGCCAGCTCACCACCGATCCTTGTGCAGGGGACTGAAGCTTTCTTT. It encodes CASSPPILVQGTEAFF.

The chain employs TRBV2 and TRBJ1-4; weak D call: TRBD1 (6 bases). Germline lookup yields CDR1 SNHLY and CDR2 FYNNEI. V gave up 6 bases and J gave up 5 bases, with 13 bases separating them. This CDR3 region has 14 residues. The CDR3 DNA is TGTGCCAGCAGCCAACAGGGAAGGAATGAAAAACTGTTTTTT. It yields the protein CASSQQGRNEKLFF.

The chain combines TRBV29-1 with TRBJ2-2, with D possibly TRBD2 on 5 matching bases. In germline, CDR1 is SQVTM, CDR2 ANQGSEA. This CDR3 has 13 residues. V lost 4 bases and J 0 bases, leaving 6 bases between the germline ends. The CDR3 DNA follows: TGCAGCGTTGGGACTTCGAACACCGGGGAGCTGTTTTTT. Its translation: CSVGTSNTGELFF.

V is TRBV6-6 and J is TRBJ2-5; D is perhaps TRBD1 (6 bases). The J call is in doubt because the DNA end fits TRBJ2-7 better. CDR3 length: 16 amino acids. Germline V gene data show CDR1 as MNHNY and CDR2 as SVGAGI (reference sequence). For the CDR3, the DNA is TGTGCCAGCACCAAAGGGGCCGGACAGAGCTCCTACGAGCAGTACTTC. It translates to CASTKGAGQSSYEQYF.

The chain has TRBV27 and TRBJ2-1; TRBD2 matches at 8 bases. The CDR3 is made up of 14 amino acids. Germline CDR1 and CDR2: MNHEY and SMNVEV (reference sequence). The V and J ends lost 6 bases and 3 bases, in that order; junction bases with no gene match: 4. CDR3 sequence reads: CASSKAGVYNEQFF. As DNA, the CDR3 is TGTGCCAGCAGCAAAGCGGGAGTCTACAATGAGCAGTTCTTC.